This TCR beta chain comes out of a study of Tregs in tolerant kidney transplant recipients. The length of the CDR3 is 14 residues. Germline CDR1 SNHLY, CDR2 FYNNEI. Study-level points and caveats: Findings come from small patient numbers and require larger validation. Changing PCR primers prevented nucleotide comparison between some patients' samples.

A word on this clone: Antigen unknown. The junction departs from the called germline gene at one end, perhaps through a read error.

Only in-frame clones appear in the TCRdb table, and some are missing; sequencing was by immunoSEQ multiplex PCR. Of roughly 80,000 clones listed, 80% to 95% are singletons. Thawed PBMCs were rested overnight at 37°C with 150 to 200 IU/ml IL-2 before regulatory T cell sorting. The sequencing used Tregs from blood, collected before the transplant. The sequence was obtained from a human donor who received a combined kidney and bone marrow transplant. V gene TRBV2 combines with J gene TRBJ2-7; the D is unclear. CDR3 residues: CAGSPTTLSYEQYF. The CDR3 DNA is TGTGCCGGCAGTCCAACGACTCTTTCCTACGAGCAGTACTTC.